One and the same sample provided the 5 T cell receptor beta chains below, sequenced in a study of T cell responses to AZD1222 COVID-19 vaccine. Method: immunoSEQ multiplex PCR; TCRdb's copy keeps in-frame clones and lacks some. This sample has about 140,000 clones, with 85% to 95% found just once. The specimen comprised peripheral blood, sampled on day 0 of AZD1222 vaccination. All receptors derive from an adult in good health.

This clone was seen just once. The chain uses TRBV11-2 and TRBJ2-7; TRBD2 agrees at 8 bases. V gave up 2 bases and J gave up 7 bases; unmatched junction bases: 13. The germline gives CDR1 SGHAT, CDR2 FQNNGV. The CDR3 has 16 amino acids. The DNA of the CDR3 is TGTGCCAGCAGCTTATTATCCCCAGGCGGGGGGCAAGAGCAGTACTTC. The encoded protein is CASSLLSPGGGQEQYF.

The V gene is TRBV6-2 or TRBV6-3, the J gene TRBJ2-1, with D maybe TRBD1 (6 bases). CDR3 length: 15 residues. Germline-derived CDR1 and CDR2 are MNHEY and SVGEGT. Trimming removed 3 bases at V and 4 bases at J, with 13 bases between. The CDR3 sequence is CASSYMWTEYNEQFF. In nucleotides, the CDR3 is TGTGCCAGCAGTTATATGTGGACAGAGTACAATGAGCAGTTCTTC.

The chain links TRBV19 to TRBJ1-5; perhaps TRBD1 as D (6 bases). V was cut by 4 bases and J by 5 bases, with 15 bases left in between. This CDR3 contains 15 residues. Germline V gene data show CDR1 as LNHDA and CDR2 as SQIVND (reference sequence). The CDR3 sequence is CASSTSRRGDQPQHF. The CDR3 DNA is TGTGCCAGTAGTACATCTCGTAGGGGGGATCAGCCCCAGCATTTT.

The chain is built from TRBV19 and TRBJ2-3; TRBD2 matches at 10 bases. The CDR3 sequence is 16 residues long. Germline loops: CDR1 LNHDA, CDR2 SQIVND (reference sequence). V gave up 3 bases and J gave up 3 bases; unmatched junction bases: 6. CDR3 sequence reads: CASSILKRGGTDTQYF. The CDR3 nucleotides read TGTGCCAGTAGTATTCTAAAGCGGGGGGGAACAGATACGCAGTATTTT.

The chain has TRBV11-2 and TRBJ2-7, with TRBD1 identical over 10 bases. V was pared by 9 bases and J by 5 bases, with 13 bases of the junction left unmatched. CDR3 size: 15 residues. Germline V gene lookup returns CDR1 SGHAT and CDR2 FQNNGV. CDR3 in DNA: TGTGCCAGTCTGGATAGAGACAGGGGGCCCAACGAGCAGTACTTC. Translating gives CASLDRDRGPNEQYF.